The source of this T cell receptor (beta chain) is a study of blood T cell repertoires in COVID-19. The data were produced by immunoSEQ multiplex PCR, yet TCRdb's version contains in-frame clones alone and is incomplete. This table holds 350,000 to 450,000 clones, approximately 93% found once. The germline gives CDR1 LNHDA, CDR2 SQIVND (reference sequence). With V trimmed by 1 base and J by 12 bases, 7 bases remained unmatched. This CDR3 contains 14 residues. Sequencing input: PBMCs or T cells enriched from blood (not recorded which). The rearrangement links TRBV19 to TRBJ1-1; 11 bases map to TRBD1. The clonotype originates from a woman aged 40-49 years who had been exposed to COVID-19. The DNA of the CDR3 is TGTGCCAGTAGTATAGCGCGAGGGACAGGGGGGACTTTCTTT. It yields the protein CASSIARGTGGTFF.